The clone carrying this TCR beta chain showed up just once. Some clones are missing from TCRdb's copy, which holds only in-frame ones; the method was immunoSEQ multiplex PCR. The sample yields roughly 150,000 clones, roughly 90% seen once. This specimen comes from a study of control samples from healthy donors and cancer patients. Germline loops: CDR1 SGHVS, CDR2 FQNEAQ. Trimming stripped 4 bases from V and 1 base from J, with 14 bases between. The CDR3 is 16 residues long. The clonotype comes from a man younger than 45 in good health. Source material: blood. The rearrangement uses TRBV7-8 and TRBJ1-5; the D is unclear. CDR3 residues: CASSSDPSFSNQPQHF. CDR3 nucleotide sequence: TGTGCCAGCAGCTCGGACCCCAGTTTCAGCAATCAGCCCCAGCATTTT.